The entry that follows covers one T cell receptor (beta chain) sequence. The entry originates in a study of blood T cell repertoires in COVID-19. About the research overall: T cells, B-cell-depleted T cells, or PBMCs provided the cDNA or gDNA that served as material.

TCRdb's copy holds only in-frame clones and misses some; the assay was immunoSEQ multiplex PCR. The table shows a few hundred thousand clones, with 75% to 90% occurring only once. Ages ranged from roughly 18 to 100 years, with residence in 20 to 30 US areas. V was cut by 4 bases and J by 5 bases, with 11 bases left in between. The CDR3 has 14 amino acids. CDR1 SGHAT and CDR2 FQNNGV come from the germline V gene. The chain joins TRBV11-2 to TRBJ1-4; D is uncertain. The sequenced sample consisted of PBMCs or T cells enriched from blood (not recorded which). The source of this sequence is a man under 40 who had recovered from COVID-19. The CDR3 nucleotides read TGTGCCAGCAGCTCGTTAAGCGTCAATGAAAAACTGTTTTTT. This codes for CASSSLSVNEKLFF.